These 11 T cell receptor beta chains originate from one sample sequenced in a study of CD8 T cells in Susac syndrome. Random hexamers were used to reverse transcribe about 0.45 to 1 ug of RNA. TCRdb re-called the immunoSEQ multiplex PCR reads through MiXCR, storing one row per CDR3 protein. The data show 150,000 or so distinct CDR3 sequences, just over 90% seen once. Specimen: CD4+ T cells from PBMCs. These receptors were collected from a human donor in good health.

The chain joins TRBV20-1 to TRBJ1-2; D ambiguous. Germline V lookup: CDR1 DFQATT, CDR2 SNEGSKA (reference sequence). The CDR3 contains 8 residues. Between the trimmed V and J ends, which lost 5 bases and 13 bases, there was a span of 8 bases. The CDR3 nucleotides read TGCAGTGCTCCTCGGCCCACCTTC. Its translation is CSAPRPTF.

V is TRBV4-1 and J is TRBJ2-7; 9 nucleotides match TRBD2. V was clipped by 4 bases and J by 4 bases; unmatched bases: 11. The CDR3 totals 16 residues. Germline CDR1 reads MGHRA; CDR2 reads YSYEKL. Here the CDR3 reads CASSPSGRGGFYEQYF. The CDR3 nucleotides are TGCGCCAGCAGCCCCAGCGGGCGGGGGGGCTTTTACGAGCAGTACTTC.

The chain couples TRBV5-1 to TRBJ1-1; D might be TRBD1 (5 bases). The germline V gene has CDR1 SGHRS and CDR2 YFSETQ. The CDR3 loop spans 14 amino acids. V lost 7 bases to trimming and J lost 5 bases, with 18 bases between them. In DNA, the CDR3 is TGCGCCAGCTCCATCCAGGGAGGTGATACTGAAGCTTTCTTT. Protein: CASSIQGGDTEAFF.

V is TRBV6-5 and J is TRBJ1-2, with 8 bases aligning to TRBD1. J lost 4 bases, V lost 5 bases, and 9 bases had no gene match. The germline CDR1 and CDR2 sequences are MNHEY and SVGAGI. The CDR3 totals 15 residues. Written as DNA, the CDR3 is TGTGCCAGCAGTCGGTCCGGGACAGGCCGCTATGGCTACACCTTC. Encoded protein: CASSRSGTGRYGYTF.

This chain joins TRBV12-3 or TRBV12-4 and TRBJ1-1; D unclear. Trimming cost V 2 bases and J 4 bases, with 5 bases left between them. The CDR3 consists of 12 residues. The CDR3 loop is CASSLSSTEAFF. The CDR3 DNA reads TGTGCCAGCAGTTTATCCAGCACTGAAGCTTTCTTT.

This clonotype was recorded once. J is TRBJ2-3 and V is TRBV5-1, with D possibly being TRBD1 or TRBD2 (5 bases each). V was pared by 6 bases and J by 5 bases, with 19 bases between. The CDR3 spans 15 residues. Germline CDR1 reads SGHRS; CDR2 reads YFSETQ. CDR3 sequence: CASIVGFGGRDTQYF. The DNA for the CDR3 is TGCGCCAGCATCGTCGGGTTTGGGGGTAGAGATACGCAGTATTTT.

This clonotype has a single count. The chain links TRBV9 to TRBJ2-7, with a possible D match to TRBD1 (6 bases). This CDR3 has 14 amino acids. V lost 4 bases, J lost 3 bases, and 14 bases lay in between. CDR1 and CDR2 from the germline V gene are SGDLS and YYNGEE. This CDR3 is CASSPTGYVYEQYF. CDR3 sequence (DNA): TGTGCCAGCAGCCCCACAGGGTACGTCTACGAGCAGTACTTC.

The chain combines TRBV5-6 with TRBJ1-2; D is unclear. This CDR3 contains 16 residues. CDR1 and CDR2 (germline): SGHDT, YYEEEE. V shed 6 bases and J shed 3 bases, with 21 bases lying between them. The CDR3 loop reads CASILGPGFRDYGYTF. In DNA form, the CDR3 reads TGTGCCAGCATCTTAGGACCCGGGTTCCGGGACTATGGCTACACCTTC.

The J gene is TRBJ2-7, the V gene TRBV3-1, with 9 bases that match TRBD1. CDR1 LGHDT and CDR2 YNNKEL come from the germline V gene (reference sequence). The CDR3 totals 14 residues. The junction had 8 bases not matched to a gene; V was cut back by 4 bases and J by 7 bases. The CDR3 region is CASSPRDRAREQYF. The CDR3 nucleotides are TGTGCCAGCAGCCCCCGGGACAGGGCGAGAGAGCAGTACTTC.

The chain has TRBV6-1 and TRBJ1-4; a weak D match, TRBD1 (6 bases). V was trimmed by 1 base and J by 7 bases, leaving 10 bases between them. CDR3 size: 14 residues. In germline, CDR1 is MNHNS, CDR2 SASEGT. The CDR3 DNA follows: TGTGCCAGCAGTGAAGGGGGGACAATTGAAAAACTGTTTTTT. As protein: CASSEGGTIEKLFF.

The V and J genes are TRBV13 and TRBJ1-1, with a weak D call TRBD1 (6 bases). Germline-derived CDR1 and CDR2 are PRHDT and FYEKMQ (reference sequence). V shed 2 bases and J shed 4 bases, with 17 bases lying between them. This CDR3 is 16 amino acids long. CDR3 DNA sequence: TGTGCCAGCAGCTTATCGGTGGGGGGGGCTGGCACTGAAGCTTTCTTT. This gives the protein CASSLSVGGAGTEAFF.